These 21 T cell receptor beta chains were all obtained from the same sample, sequenced in a study of cytomegalovirus exposure and HLA in healthy donors. Researchers ran the PCR with 60 Vbeta and 13 Jbeta primers. The data were produced by immunoSEQ multiplex PCR, yet TCRdb's version contains in-frame clones alone and is incomplete. The data contain under 150,000 clones, 75% to 85% of them singletons. Sequencing was performed on PBMCs. These receptors were collected from a woman between 45 and 65 years old in good health and CMV-seropositive.

This clone was picked up a small number of times. V and J are TRBV6-5 and TRBJ1-2, with D possibly TRBD1 on 6 matching bases. Germline V gives CDR1 MNHEY, CDR2 SVGAGI. There are 12 residues in the CDR3. Trimming took 7 bases from V and 4 from J, leaving 10 bases between them. Here the CDR3 reads CASTDRSYGYTF. The CDR3 DNA reads TGTGCCAGCACCGACAGGAGCTATGGCTACACCTTC.

This clone was observed once. The chain is built from TRBV27 and TRBJ2-7; 10 nucleotides align to TRBD2. Germline V gene data show CDR1 as MNHEY and CDR2 as SMNVEV (reference sequence). The ends lost 4 bases at V and 0 bases at J; junction bases unmatched: 3. This CDR3 is 15 amino acids long. CDR3 protein: CASSSSGRASYEQYF. The DNA for the CDR3 is TGTGCCAGCAGTTCCAGCGGGAGGGCCTCCTACGAGCAGTACTTC.

This sequence joins TRBV10-3 and TRBJ2-1; 9 nucleotides agree with TRBD2. Losses at the gene ends were 5 bases for V and 6 bases for J; bases not matched to a gene: 14. Looked up from germline, CDR1 is ENHRY and CDR2 is SYGVKD. CDR3 length: 17 residues. CDR3 residues: CAISSFPGTSLSNEQFF. The DNA for the CDR3 is TGTGCCATCAGTTCCTTTCCCGGGACTAGCTTATCCAATGAGCAGTTCTTC.

The chain is built from TRBV19 and TRBJ2-3, with TRBD1 identical over 9 bases. CDR3 size: 15 residues. Germline V CDR1 and CDR2: LNHDA, SQIVND (reference sequence). With V trimmed by 5 bases and J by 4 bases, 7 bases remained unmatched. CDR3 region: CASSGVGQGSDTQYF. The CDR3 DNA sequence: TGTGCCAGTAGTGGGGTGGGACAGGGCTCAGATACGCAGTATTTT.

To note about this clone: Relative to the germline gene, one junction end is altered; a read error may explain this. This chain joins TRBV2 and TRBJ1-2; 8 positions match TRBD1. The CDR3 has 13 amino acids. The germline gives CDR1 SNHLY, CDR2 FYNNEI. For the CDR3, the DNA is TGTGCCAGCAGTGACTCGGGGACAGGCTCGGATCTCTTC. Its translation is CASSDSGTGSDLF.

For this clone: Other DNA sequences in this sample translate to the same CDR3. V and J are TRBV5-1 and TRBJ1-3; 8 bases fit TRBD1. The CDR3 extends over 14 amino acids. The V segment lost 3 bases and the J segment 2 bases; nucleotides outside the gene matches: 1. Germline V gene lookup returns CDR1 SGHRS and CDR2 YFSETQ. The CDR3 loop is CASSSDRAGNTIYF. CDR3 sequence (DNA): TGCGCCAGCAGCTCGGACAGGGCTGGAAACACCATATATTTT.

The chain is built from TRBV11-2 and TRBJ2-7; D is possibly TRBD2 (6 bases). Trimming cost V 7 bases and J 3 bases, with 19 bases left between them. Germline V lookup: CDR1 SGHAT, CDR2 FQNNGV. There are 15 residues in the CDR3. CDR3 bases: TGTGCCAGCACACCCCTCGCGGGATCCCACTACGAGCAGTACTTC. This codes for CASTPLAGSHYEQYF.

CDR3 residues: CASSVLRQGNYGYTF. The CDR3 DNA reads TGTGCCAGCAGTGTCCTTCGACAGGGGAACTATGGCTACACCTTC. The chain combines TRBV2 with TRBJ1-2; 8 positions match TRBD1. Trimming at V came to 4 bases and at J to 2 bases, leaving 6 bases not matched to a gene. Germline V gives CDR1 SNHLY, CDR2 FYNNEI. The CDR3 extends over 15 amino acids.

The chain joins TRBV25-1 to TRBJ2-1; TRBD2 agrees at 8 bases. Germline V gene lookup returns CDR1 MGHDK and CDR2 SYGVNS. This CDR3 region has 15 residues. V lost 3 bases to trimming and J lost 4 bases; unmatched junction nucleotides: 5. The DNA of the CDR3 is TGTGCCAGCAGTGAGTCCCTAGCGGGTTACAATGAGCAGTTCTTC. Protein: CASSESLAGYNEQFF. Combining the CDR3 with reference TRBV25-1 and TRBJ2-1 gives the whole variable domain EADIYQTPRYLVIGTGKKITLECSQTMGHDKMYWYQQDPGMELHLIHYSYGVNSTEKGDLSSESTVSRIRTEHFPLTLESARPSHTSQYLCASSESLAGYNEQFFGPGTRLTVL.

The V gene is TRBV6-1, the J gene TRBJ1-2, with a possible D match to TRBD1 (5 bases). CDR3 size: 13 residues. Trimming removed 4 bases at V and 8 bases at J, with 14 bases between. Germline values: CDR1 MNHNS, CDR2 SASEGT. In nucleotides, the CDR3 is TGTGCCAGCAGTGTGGACCGGGGGTTCGGCTACACCTTC. As protein: CASSVDRGFGYTF.

The rearrangement links TRBV30 to TRBJ1-5; 8 bases are a match to TRBD1. The CDR3 is 14 residues long. V trimming: 0 bases; J trimming: 4 bases; junction bases outside the gene matches: 2. The germline V gene has CDR1 GTSNPN and CDR2 SVGIG (reference sequence). Here the CDR3 DNA reads TGTGCCTGGAGTGTACGGACAGGGAATCAGCCCCAGCATTTT. It yields the protein CAWSVRTGNQPQHF.

The chain uses TRBV19 and TRBJ2-1; 11 bases match TRBD2. CDR1 and CDR2 (germline): LNHDA, SQIVND (reference sequence). Trimming cost V 3 bases and J 6 bases; bases outside gene matches: 10. There are 17 residues in the CDR3. The CDR3 bases are TGTGCCAGTAGTATCCTTGGACTAGCGGGTATATCCAATGAGCAGTTCTTC. This encodes CASSILGLAGISNEQFF.

This clone was counted a few times. The chain uses TRBV7-2 and TRBJ1-2; the D is unclear. The CDR3 runs 16 residues. CDR1 SGHTA and CDR2 FQGNSA come from the germline V gene. V lost 5 bases, J lost 6 bases, and 22 bases lay in between. Here the CDR3 DNA reads TGTGCCAGCAGCCCGTCCATGCCCGGAGGTAGACATGGCTACACCTTC. Residues: CASSPSMPGGRHGYTF.

The V call is TRBV30, the J call TRBJ2-7, with a weak D call TRBD1 (6 bases). The CDR3 consists of 13 residues. Germline V gene data show CDR1 as GTSNPN and CDR2 as SVGIG (reference sequence). Deletions cut 5 bases from V and 5 bases from J, with 16 bases between. In nucleotides, the CDR3 is TGTGCCTGGGGACAGTTCTCTCCCGACGAGCAGTACTTC. Its translation is CAWGQFSPDEQYF.

The count of this clone is one. The genes are TRBV7-9 and TRBJ1-5, with 10 positions matching TRBD1. CDR1 is SEHNR, CDR2 FQNEAQ, per germline (reference sequence). The length of the CDR3 is 17 residues. J was trimmed by 0 bases and V by 5 bases; bases with no gene match: 7. The DNA of the CDR3 is TGTGCCAGCAGCCCAGGACAGGGGGATTATAGCAATCAGCCCCAGCATTTT. As protein: CASSPGQGDYSNQPQHF.

This rearrangement joins TRBV5-1 to TRBJ2-3; 7 bases line up with TRBD1. The germline V gene has CDR1 SGHRS and CDR2 YFSETQ. CDR3 length: 14 amino acids. V lost 4 bases to trimming and J lost 0 bases; unmatched junction nucleotides: 2. CDR3 DNA: TGCGCCAGCAGCCGGACAGGTAGCACAGATACGCAGTATTTT. Translation: CASSRTGSTDTQYF.

The chain is built from TRBV7-9 and TRBJ2-3, with a weak D call TRBD1 (5 bases). Germline values: CDR1 SEHNR, CDR2 FQNEAQ (reference sequence). The ends were cut back, 0 bases at V and 3 bases at J, with 10 bases in the middle. CDR3 size: 15 residues. The CDR3: CASSLAGVGTDTQYF. The CDR3 DNA follows: TGTGCCAGCAGCTTAGCAGGGGTTGGTACAGATACGCAGTATTTT.

This clone was seen a single time. This chain connects TRBV18 to TRBJ2-3; 7 nucleotides align to TRBD2. The CDR3 covers 13 residues. Losses at the gene ends were 3 bases for V and 8 bases for J; bases not matched to a gene: 5. Per germline, CDR1 KGHSH and CDR2 LQKENI. CDR3: CASSPGEGSTQYF. The CDR3 region has the DNA TGTGCCAGCTCACCCGGGGAGGGAAGTACGCAGTATTTT.

This clone was found once. V and J are TRBV4-2 and TRBJ2-7, with 9 nucleotides matching TRBD2. Germline-derived CDR1 and CDR2 are LGHNA and YNFKEQ. This CDR3 is 14 amino acids long. With 6 bases clipped from V and 0 bases from J, the junction kept 3 bases outside the gene matches. CDR3 in amino acids: CASRRLADSYEQYF. In nucleotides, the CDR3 is TGTGCCAGCAGAAGACTAGCGGACTCCTACGAGCAGTACTTC.

This chain joins TRBV6-5 and TRBJ2-7; 12 bases match TRBD2. CDR1 MNHEY and CDR2 SVGAGI come from the germline V gene. CDR3 length: 15 residues. V lost 6 bases to trimming and J lost 1 base; unmatched junction nucleotides: 4. As DNA, the CDR3 is TGTGCCAGCAGCCCCCTAGCGGGAGGGTCCTACGAGCAGTACTTC. Its translation is CASSPLAGGSYEQYF.

The DNA for the CDR3 is TGTGCCTCCAAGGCGGGAACAATCTACGAGCAGTACTTC. Translation: CASKAGTIYEQYF. J is TRBJ2-7 and V is TRBV6-5, with TRBD2 as a possible D gene (6 bases). This CDR3 spans 13 amino acids. From germline, CDR1 is MNHEY and CDR2 SVGAGI. Trimming stripped 11 bases from V and 3 bases from J, with 17 bases between.